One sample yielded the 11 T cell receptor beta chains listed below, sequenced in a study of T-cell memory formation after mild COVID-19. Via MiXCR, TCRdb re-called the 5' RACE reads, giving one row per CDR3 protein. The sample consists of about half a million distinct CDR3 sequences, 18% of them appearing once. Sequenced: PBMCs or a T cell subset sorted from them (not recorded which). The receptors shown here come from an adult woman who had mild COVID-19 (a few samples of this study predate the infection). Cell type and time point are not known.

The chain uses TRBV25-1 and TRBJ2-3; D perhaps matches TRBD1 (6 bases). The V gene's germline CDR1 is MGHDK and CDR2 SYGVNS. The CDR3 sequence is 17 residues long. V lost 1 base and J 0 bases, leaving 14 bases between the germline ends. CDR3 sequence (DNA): TGTGCCAGCAGTGAATTAGGAGACAGGCCTAGCACAGATACGCAGTATTTT. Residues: CASSELGDRPSTDTQYF.

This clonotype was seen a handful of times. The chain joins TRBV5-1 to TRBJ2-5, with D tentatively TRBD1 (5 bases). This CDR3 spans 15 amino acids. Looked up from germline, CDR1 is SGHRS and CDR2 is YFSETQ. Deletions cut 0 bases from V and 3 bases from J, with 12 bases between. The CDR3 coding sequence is TGCGCCAGCAGCTTGGGGATATCGGACAAAGAGACCCAGTACTTC. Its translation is CASSLGISDKETQYF.

The CDR3 coding sequence is TGCGCCAGCAGCCTCCTACTAGCAGCGGAGACCCAGTACTTC. It codes for CASSLLLAAETQYF. The chain combines TRBV4-1 with TRBJ2-5; D might be TRBD2 (6 bases). The V gene's germline CDR1 is MGHRA and CDR2 YSYEKL. Deletions cut 4 bases from V and 5 bases from J, with 14 bases between. CDR3 length: 14 residues.

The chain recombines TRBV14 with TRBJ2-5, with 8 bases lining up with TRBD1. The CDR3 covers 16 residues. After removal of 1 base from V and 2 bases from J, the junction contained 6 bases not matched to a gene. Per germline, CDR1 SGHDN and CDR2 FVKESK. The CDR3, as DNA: TGTGCCAGCAGCCAAGGGTTGTGGACAGGGCAAGAGACCCAGTACTTC. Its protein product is CASSQGLWTGQETQYF.

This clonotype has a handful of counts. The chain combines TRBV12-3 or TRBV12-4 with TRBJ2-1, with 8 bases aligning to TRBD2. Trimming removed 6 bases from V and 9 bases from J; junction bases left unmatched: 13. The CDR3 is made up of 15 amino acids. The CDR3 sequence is CASSSPETSVTEQFF. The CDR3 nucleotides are TGTGCCAGCAGCTCCCCCGAGACTAGCGTCACTGAGCAGTTCTTC.

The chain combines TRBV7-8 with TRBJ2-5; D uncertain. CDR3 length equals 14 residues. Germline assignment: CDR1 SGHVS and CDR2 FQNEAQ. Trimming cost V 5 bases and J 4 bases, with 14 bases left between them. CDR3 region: CASSPMAWGETQYF. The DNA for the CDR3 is TGTGCCAGCAGCCCTATGGCATGGGGAGAGACCCAGTACTTC. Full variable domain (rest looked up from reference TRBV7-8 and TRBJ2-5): GAGVSQSPRYKVAKRGQDVALRCDPISGHVSLFWYQQALGQGPEFLTYFQNEAQLDKSGLPSDRFFAERPEGSVSTLKIQRTQQEDSAVYLCASSPMAWGETQYFGPGTRLLVL.

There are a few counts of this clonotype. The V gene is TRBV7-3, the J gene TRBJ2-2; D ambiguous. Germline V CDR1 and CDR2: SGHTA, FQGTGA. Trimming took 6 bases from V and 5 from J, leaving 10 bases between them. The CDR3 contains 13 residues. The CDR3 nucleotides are TGTGCCAGCAGGAAGGTTGCAACCGGGGAGCTGTTTTTT. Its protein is CASRKVATGELFF.

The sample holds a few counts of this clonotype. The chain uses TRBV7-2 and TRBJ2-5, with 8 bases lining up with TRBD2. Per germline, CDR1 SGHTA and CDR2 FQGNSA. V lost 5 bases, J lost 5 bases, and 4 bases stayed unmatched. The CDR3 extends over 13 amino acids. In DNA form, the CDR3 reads TGTGCCAGCAGCGAACTAGCGGAGGAGACCCAGTACTTC. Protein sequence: CASSELAEETQYF.

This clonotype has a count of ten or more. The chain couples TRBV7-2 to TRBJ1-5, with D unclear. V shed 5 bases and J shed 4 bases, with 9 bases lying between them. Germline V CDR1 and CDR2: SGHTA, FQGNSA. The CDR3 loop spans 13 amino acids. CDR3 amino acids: CASSRGGNQPQHF. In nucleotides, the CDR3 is TGTGCCAGCAGCCGGGGAGGGAATCAGCCCCAGCATTTT.

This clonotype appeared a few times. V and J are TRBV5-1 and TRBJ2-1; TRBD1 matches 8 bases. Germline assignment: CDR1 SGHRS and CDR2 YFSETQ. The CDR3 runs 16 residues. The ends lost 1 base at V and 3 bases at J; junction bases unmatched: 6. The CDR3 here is CASSLSYGQGYNEQFF. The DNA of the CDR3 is TGCGCCAGCAGCTTGAGTTACGGACAGGGCTACAATGAGCAGTTCTTC.

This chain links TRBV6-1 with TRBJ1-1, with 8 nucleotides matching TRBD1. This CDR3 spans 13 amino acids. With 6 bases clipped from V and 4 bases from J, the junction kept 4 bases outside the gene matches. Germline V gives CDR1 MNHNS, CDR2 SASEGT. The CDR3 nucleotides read TGTGCCAGCAGCGGAGACAGGGGCACTGAAGCTTTCTTT. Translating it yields CASSGDRGTEAFF.